This note documents a single TCR beta chain sequence. This sample is drawn from a study of graft-versus-host responses after intestinal transplantation. Whole-study context: All recipients got anti-thymocyte globulin induction, then tacrolimus and steroids for roughly 3 years.

Irradiated, violet-dye-labeled stimulators (around 200,000) were plated alongside around 200,000 CFSE-labeled responders. The authors sorted proliferating CFSE-low CD3+CD4+ and CD3+CD8+ responders after the reaction. The assay was immunoSEQ multiplex PCR, and TCRdb's table has in-frame clones only and misses some. The data contain 7,400 or so clones, approximately 31% of them singletons. Notes on the study in general: Marrow from the recipient contained GvH clones, some of which had appeared first in ileum or blood.

CDR3 length: 17 residues. The V gene end was trimmed by 4 bases and the J gene end by 3 bases; junction bases not matched to a gene: 9. Looked up from germline, CDR1 is SNHLY and CDR2 is FYNNEI. The chain is built from TRBV2 and TRBJ2-1; 10 nucleotides agree with TRBD2. The sequence derives from a human patient who received an intestinal transplant. The sample in question was alloreactive CD8+ T cells from a mixed lymphocyte reaction culture, obtained before intestinal transplant. Sample subset: CFSE-low proliferating T cells sorted from approximately 6-day pre-transplant mixed lymphocyte reaction (GvH or HvG direction). CDR3 loop: CASSGRAGTSVYNEQFF. CDR3 nucleotides: TGTGCCAGCAGTGGTCGGGCCGGGACTAGCGTCTACAATGAGCAGTTCTTC.